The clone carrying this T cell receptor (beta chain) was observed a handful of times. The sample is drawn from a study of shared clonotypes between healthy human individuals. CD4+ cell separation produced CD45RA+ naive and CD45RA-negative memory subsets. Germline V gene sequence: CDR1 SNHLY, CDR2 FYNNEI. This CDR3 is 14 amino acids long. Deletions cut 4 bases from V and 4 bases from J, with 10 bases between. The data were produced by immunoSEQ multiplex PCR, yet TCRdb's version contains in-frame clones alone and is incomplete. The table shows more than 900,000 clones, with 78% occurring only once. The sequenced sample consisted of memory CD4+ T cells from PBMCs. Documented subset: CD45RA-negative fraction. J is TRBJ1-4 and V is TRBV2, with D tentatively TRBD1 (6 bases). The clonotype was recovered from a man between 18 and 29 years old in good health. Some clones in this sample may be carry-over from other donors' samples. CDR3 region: CASSGDILNEKLFF. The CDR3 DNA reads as TGTGCCAGCAGTGGGGACATCCTTAATGAAAAACTGTTTTTT.